Below are 23 T cell receptor beta chains sequenced from a single sample in a study of blood T cell repertoires in COVID-19. Only in-frame clones appear in the TCRdb table, and some are missing; sequencing was by immunoSEQ multiplex PCR. In the table there are more than 300,000 clones, 80% to 90% of which are singletons. Sequencing was performed on peripheral blood. Receptors were obtained from a woman in her twenties or thirties with COVID-19, enrolled during active disease.

V gene TRBV30 combines with J gene TRBJ2-3, with TRBD2 as a possible D gene (5 bases). The CDR3 extends over 13 amino acids. The germline V gene encodes CDR1 GTSNPN and CDR2 SVGIG (reference sequence). V lost 7 bases to trimming and J lost 2 bases, with 13 bases between them. This chain's CDR3 is CASLSGYTDTQYF. For the CDR3, the DNA is TGTGCCTCTCTCTCGGGGTACACAGATACGCAGTATTTT.

The rearrangement joins TRBV2 to TRBJ1-1, with D maybe TRBD1 (5 bases). The V end lost 4 bases, the J end lost 0 bases, and 9 bases lay between the germline ends. This CDR3 has 14 residues. The germline CDR1 and CDR2 sequences are SNHLY and FYNNEI. The CDR3 sequence is CASSVQEMNTEAFF. DNA of the CDR3: TGTGCCAGCAGTGTACAGGAGATGAACACTGAAGCTTTCTTT.

This chain links TRBV30 with TRBJ2-2, with 8 bases fitting TRBD1. The germline V gene has CDR1 GTSNPN and CDR2 SVGIG (reference sequence). CDR3 length: 16 amino acids. J lost 3 bases, V lost 8 bases, and 14 bases had no gene match. In nucleotides, the CDR3 is TGTGCCCGAGAGTCTTCGGACAGGGTTTACACCGGGGAGCTGTTTTTT. Translating it yields CARESSDRVYTGELFF.

In DNA, the CDR3 is TGTGCCTGGGACGGTTGGACTAGCGGGACCAATGAGCAGTTCTTC. Amino acids: CAWDGWTSGTNEQFF. The chain recombines TRBV30 with TRBJ2-1; TRBD2 matches at 12 bases. This CDR3 spans 15 amino acids. Germline V lookup: CDR1 GTSNPN, CDR2 SVGIG (reference sequence). The V segment lost 5 bases and the J segment 6 bases; nucleotides outside the gene matches: 8.

The rearrangement joins TRBV25-1 to TRBJ1-1; D is perhaps TRBD1 (6 bases). From germline, CDR1 is MGHDK and CDR2 SYGVNS. There are 15 residues in the CDR3. Deletions cut 4 bases from V and 2 bases from J, with 14 bases between. CDR3: CASSVPKQGNTEAFF. CDR3 DNA sequence: TGTGCCAGCAGTGTGCCGAAACAGGGTAACACTGAAGCTTTCTTT.

This chain joins TRBV5-6 and TRBJ2-7; possible D gene TRBD2, 5 bases. Looked up from germline, CDR1 is SGHDT and CDR2 is YYEEEE. V shed 4 bases and J shed 4 bases, with 15 bases lying between them. This CDR3 region has 14 residues. CDR3 DNA: TGTGCCAGCAGCCACGGACTGGGAAAATACGAGCAGTACTTC. It is translated as CASSHGLGKYEQYF.

V is TRBV6-1 and J is TRBJ2-5, with TRBD1 identical over 10 bases. The CDR3 covers 15 residues. J was trimmed by 5 bases and V by 3 bases; bases with no gene match: 6. Germline V gives CDR1 MNHNS, CDR2 SASEGT. The CDR3 sequence is CASSEWGQGIETQYF. Here the CDR3 DNA reads TGTGCCAGCAGTGAGTGGGGACAGGGGATCGAGACCCAGTACTTC.

The V call is TRBV2, the J call TRBJ2-2, with TRBD2 matching over 9 bases. CDR3 size: 16 residues. The J segment lost 4 bases and the V segment lost 3 bases, leaving 6 bases of the junction unmatched. The germline gives CDR1 SNHLY, CDR2 FYNNEI. CDR3 DNA sequence: TGTGCCAGCAGTGAGGAGCTAGCGGGGACCACCGGGGAGCTGTTTTTT. Protein: CASSEELAGTTGELFF. Full variable domain (rest looked up from reference TRBV2 and TRBJ2-2): EPEVTQTPSHQVTQMGQEVILRCVPISNHLYFYWYRQILGQKVEFLVSFYNNEISEKSEIFDDQFSVERPDGSNFTLKIRSTKLEDSAMYFCASSEELAGTTGELFFGEGSRLTVL.

The genes are TRBV5-1 and TRBJ2-7; D perhaps matches TRBD1 (6 bases). Germline CDR1 reads SGHRS; CDR2 reads YFSETQ. The CDR3 spans 13 residues. V was pared by 2 bases and J by 4 bases, with 10 bases between. CDR3 protein: CASSLNREYEQYF. CDR3 sequence (DNA): TGCGCCAGCAGCTTAAACAGGGAATACGAGCAGTACTTC.

This chain connects TRBV11-1 to TRBJ2-7; D is ambiguous. The CDR3 extends over 13 amino acids. Germline CDR1 and CDR2: SGHAT and FQDESV (reference sequence). V gave up 1 base and J gave up 2 bases, with 6 bases separating them. In DNA form, the CDR3 reads TGTGCCAGCAGCTTAGGGCAGACCTACGAGCAGTACTTC. Amino acid sequence: CASSLGQTYEQYF.

This chain connects TRBV30 to TRBJ2-3; TRBD2 might be the D (7 bases). The CDR3 is made up of 16 amino acids. V lost 4 bases and J 3 bases, leaving 20 bases between the germline ends. Germline-derived CDR1 and CDR2 are GTSNPN and SVGIG (reference sequence). CDR3 sequence: CAWKFGGRRRTDTQYF. As DNA, the CDR3 is TGTGCCTGGAAGTTCGGGGGGCGCAGGAGGACAGATACGCAGTATTTT. The full variable domain, with the rest looked up from reference TRBV30 and TRBJ2-3, is SQTIHQWPATLVQPVGSPLSLECTVEGTSNPNLYWYRQAAGRGLQLLFYSVGIGQISSEVPQNLSASRPQDRQFILSSKKLLLSDSGFYLCAWKFGGRRRTDTQYFGPGTRLTVL.

V usage is TRBV2 and J usage is TRBJ1-1; the match to TRBD1 covers 7 bases. This CDR3 is built from 13 residues. After removal of 7 bases from V and 4 bases from J, the junction contained 6 bases not matched to a gene. Germline assignment: CDR1 SNHLY and CDR2 FYNNEI. The CDR3 DNA follows: TGTGCCAGCAACGGCAGGGGGGCCACTGAAGCTTTCTTT. This gives the protein CASNGRGATEAFF.

The chain combines TRBV4-1 with TRBJ2-7; TRBD2 might be the D (5 bases). The germline V gene has CDR1 MGHRA and CDR2 YSYEKL. Trimming took off 0 bases at V and 0 bases at J, with 12 bases between the two ends. CDR3 length equals 16 residues. In DNA, the CDR3 is TGCGCCAGCAGCCAAGAAAAGCGTACTAGCTCCTACGAGCAGTACTTC. Encoded protein: CASSQEKRTSSYEQYF.

The chain uses TRBV15 and TRBJ1-1, with 7 bases aligning to TRBD1. The CDR3 contains 14 residues. The germline V gene has CDR1 LNHNV and CDR2 YYDKDF (reference sequence). V trimming: 7 bases; J trimming: 0 bases; junction bases outside the gene matches: 5. CDR3 protein: CATTLGTVNTEAFF. The DNA for the CDR3 is TGTGCCACCACCTTGGGGACAGTGAACACTGAAGCTTTCTTT.

The chain couples TRBV5-1 to TRBJ2-1; tentative D call: TRBD2 (6 bases). The CDR3 sequence is 15 residues long. V lost 4 bases, J lost 6 bases, and 17 bases lay in between. Germline V gene lookup returns CDR1 SGHRS and CDR2 YFSETQ. In DNA, the CDR3 is TGCGCCAGCAGCGTGGGGCCGTCTAGCGTCAATGAGCAGTTCTTC. Protein: CASSVGPSSVNEQFF.

The chain is built from TRBV12-3 or TRBV12-4 and TRBJ2-2; 7 nucleotides line up with TRBD2. This CDR3 is 13 amino acids long. V dropped 3 bases and J dropped 5; count of bases not matched to a gene: 0. CDR3: CASSFGGTGELFF. In nucleotides, the CDR3 is TGTGCCAGCAGTTTCGGGGGGACCGGGGAGCTGTTTTTT.

The chain carries TRBV25-1 and TRBJ1-1, with D tentatively TRBD1 (5 bases). The length of the CDR3 is 14 residues. The V gene's germline CDR1 is MGHDK and CDR2 SYGVNS. V was pared by 4 bases and J by 4 bases, with 13 bases between. The CDR3 DNA reads TGTGCCAGCAGTGCCGATAGAAGGGGCACTGAAGCTTTCTTT. Amino acids: CASSADRRGTEAFF.

The chain carries TRBV5-1 and TRBJ2-2; 16 bases agree with TRBD2. Germline V gene lookup returns CDR1 SGHRS and CDR2 YFSETQ. The CDR3 runs to 18 residues. The V gene end was trimmed by 3 bases and the J gene end by 6 bases; junction bases not matched to a gene: 8. Written as DNA, the CDR3 is TGCGCCAGCAGCTCAACCTACGGGACTAGCGGGAGGGCCGGGGAGCTGTTTTTT. Translated: CASSSTYGTSGRAGELFF.

The rearrangement uses TRBV19 and TRBJ2-2; 11 positions agree with TRBD2. Germline V gene data show CDR1 as LNHDA and CDR2 as SQIVND (reference sequence). J gave up 7 bases and V 5 bases, and 6 bases lay outside the gene matches. The CDR3 runs to 15 residues. The CDR3 DNA reads as TGTGCCAGTAGTCGGCTAGCGGGAGGCCACGGGGAGCTGTTTTTT. This gives the protein CASSRLAGGHGELFF.

Concerning this clone: Distinct nucleotide sequences in the sample also encode this CDR3. This chain joins TRBV24-1 and TRBJ2-5; TRBD1 might be the D (6 bases). The CDR3 sequence is 14 residues long. Germline V gene data show CDR1 as KGHDR and CDR2 as SFDVKD. The V end lost 3 bases, the J end lost 2 bases, and 9 bases lay between the germline ends. The CDR3 DNA sequence: TGTGCCACCAGTGATGGGACACCTCAAGAGACCCAGTACTTC. Translation gives CATSDGTPQETQYF.

This rearrangement joins TRBV27 to TRBJ1-5, with a weak D call TRBD1 (6 bases). Germline-derived CDR1 and CDR2 are MNHEY and SMNVEV (reference sequence). The CDR3 covers 17 residues. Trimming took off 4 bases at V and 4 bases at J, with 20 bases between the two ends. DNA of the CDR3: TGTGCCAGCAGTTCCCTGACAGGCGGAAGGGAGAATCAGCCCCAGCATTTT. Translated, it gives CASSSLTGGRENQPQHF.

This clone was seen only once. The chain uses TRBV7-8 and TRBJ2-3, with a weak D call TRBD1 (6 bases). With 3 bases removed from V and 0 bases from J, the gap between germline ends came to 7 bases. Germline values: CDR1 SGHVS, CDR2 FQNEAQ. This CDR3 region has 14 residues. DNA of the CDR3: TGTGCCAGCAGCTTCACAGGGAGCACAGATACGCAGTATTTT. Protein sequence: CASSFTGSTDTQYF.

The chain has TRBV3-1 (or the pseudogene TRBV3-2) and TRBJ2-7; a weak D match, TRBD2 (6 bases). Germline values: CDR1 LGHDT, CDR2 YNNKEL (reference sequence). This CDR3 has 15 amino acids. Trimming took 5 bases from V and 1 from J, leaving 15 bases between them. Written as DNA, the CDR3 is TGTGCCAGCAGCAGAGACCCCGGGAGTTCCTACGAGCAGTACTTC. Residues: CASSRDPGSSYEQYF.